This TCR beta chain was sequenced for a study of blood T cell repertoires in COVID-19. Participant-given clinical history determined each cohort assignment. The table came from immunoSEQ multiplex PCR; TCRdb's copy has only in-frame clones and leaves some out. The sample consists of 250,000 to 300,000 clones, about 93% of them appearing once. Sequenced material: PBMCs or T cells enriched from blood (not recorded which). This TCR came from a woman aged 25 to 39 who had recovered from COVID-19.

The CDR3 nucleotides read TGTGCCAGCTCACCACCGGCGGGTAGCGGAGACGCCGACGAGCAGTACTTC. Translated, it gives CASSPPAGSGDADEQYF. V usage is TRBV18 and J usage is TRBJ2-7; D may be TRBD2 (6 bases). The germline V gene encodes CDR1 KGHSH and CDR2 LQKENI. The ends were cut back, 0 bases at V and 5 bases at J, with 20 bases in the middle. The CDR3 has 17 residues.